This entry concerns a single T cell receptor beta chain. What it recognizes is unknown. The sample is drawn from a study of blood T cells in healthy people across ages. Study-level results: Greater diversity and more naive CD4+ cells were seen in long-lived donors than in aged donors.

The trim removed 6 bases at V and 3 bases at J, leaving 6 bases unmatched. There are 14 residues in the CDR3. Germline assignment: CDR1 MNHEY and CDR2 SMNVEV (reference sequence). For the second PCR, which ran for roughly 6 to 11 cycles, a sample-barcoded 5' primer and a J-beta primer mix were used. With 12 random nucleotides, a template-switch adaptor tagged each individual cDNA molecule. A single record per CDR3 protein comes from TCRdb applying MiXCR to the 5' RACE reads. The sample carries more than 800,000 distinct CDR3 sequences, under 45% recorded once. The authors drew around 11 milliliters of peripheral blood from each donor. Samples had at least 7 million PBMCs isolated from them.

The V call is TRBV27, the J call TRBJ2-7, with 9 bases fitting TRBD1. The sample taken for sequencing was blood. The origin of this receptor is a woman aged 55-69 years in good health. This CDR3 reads CASRPTGGSYEQYF. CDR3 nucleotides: TGTGCCAGCAGGCCCACAGGGGGCAGCTACGAGCAGTACTTC.